One sample yielded the 4 T cell receptor beta chains listed below, sequenced in a study of shared clonotypes between healthy human individuals. TCRdb's table, derived via immunoSEQ multiplex PCR, lists solely in-frame clones and lacks some. The data contain about 490,000 clones, approximately 80% of them singletons. Material: PBMCs. Receptor source: a woman between 40 and 55 years old in good health. Some clones in this sample may be carry-over from other donors' samples.

The rearrangement joins TRBV7-6 to TRBJ2-3; D not certain. V was pared by 1 base and J by 3 bases, with 5 bases between. CDR1 is SGHVS and CDR2 is FNYEAQ in the germline V gene. CDR3 size: 13 residues. This chain's CDR3 is CASSLGQTDTQYF. In DNA form, the CDR3 reads TGTGCCAGCAGCTTAGGGCAGACAGATACGCAGTATTTT.

This clone was counted ten times or more. The sample contains more than one DNA sequence encoding this CDR3. The V gene is TRBV4-3, the J gene TRBJ1-2; no clear D gene. Trimming left V 4 bases short and J 2 bases short, with 11 bases between. This CDR3 is built from 14 residues. Germline V gene data show CDR1 as LGHNA and CDR2 as YSLEER. CDR3 nucleotide sequence: TGCGCCAGCAGCCTACGGACGGCGAACTATGGCTACACCTTC. It encodes CASSLRTANYGYTF.

This clone was seen only once. The same CDR3 is also encoded by other DNA sequences in this sample. The chain is built from TRBV5-4 and TRBJ2-5, with TRBD1 matching 8 bases. CDR3 length: 15 amino acids. V lost 0 bases, J lost 5 bases, and 6 bases stayed unmatched. Germline CDR1 reads SGHNT; CDR2 reads YYREEE (reference sequence). The CDR3 loop is CASSLAGGLGETQYF. The CDR3, as DNA: TGTGCCAGCAGCTTGGCAGGGGGCTTGGGGGAGACCCAGTACTTC.

In regard to this clone: Different DNA sequences within this sample yield the same CDR3. The chain carries TRBV28 and TRBJ2-7; D possibly corresponds to TRBD2 (5 bases). CDR1 is MDHEN and CDR2 is SYDVKM in the germline V gene. Trimming left V 2 bases short and J 5 bases short, with 10 bases between. The CDR3 runs 13 residues. Here the CDR3 DNA reads TGTGCCAGCAGTTTAAGTGGGAGCCACGAGCAGTACTTC. This codes for CASSLSGSHEQYF.